This passage covers 32 T cell receptor beta chains from one sample sequenced in a study of blood T cells in healthy people across ages (dated by TCRdb to between 2015 and 2017). The library was built by means of 5' RACE. A second 7 to 11 cycle PCR used a sample-barcoded 5' primer and a J-beta primer mix. The raw public reads went through TCRdb reprocessing: fastp at Q25, MiXCR clone calling, in-frame beta chains kept. Under each unique CDR3 protein, matching rows form one entry showing the most common genes and DNA. This sample lists around 2 million distinct CDR3 sequences; approximately 39% were detected once. The top ten hold approximately 22% of the sample. Sequences were obtained from blood. The source is a human donor in good health.

This clonotype was recorded at least ten times. The chain joins TRBV6-2 or TRBV6-3 to TRBJ2-4; D gene uncertain. Trimming took 2 bases from V and 5 from J, leaving 4 bases between them. Germline assignment: CDR1 MNHEY and CDR2 SVGEGT. The CDR3 has 12 residues. CDR3 nucleotide sequence: TGTGCCAGCAGTTACGCGGAAAACATTCAGTACTTC. This codes for CASSYAENIQYF.

This clonotype was recorded only once. The CDR3 loop reads CASSPLKGASEAFF. DNA for the CDR3: TGTGCCAGCTCCCCGTTAAAGGGAGCCTCTGAAGCTTTCTTT. V and J are TRBV2 and TRBJ1-1; D not certain. The CDR3 extends over 14 amino acids. CDR1 and CDR2 (germline): SNHLY, FYNNEI. Trimming stripped 8 bases from V and 6 bases from J, with 19 bases between.

This clonotype was detected many times. The chain has TRBV7-2 and TRBJ2-1; 12 bases align to TRBD2. The germline V gene encodes CDR1 SGHTA and CDR2 FQGNSA. V shed 4 bases, J shed 5 bases, and the junction held 3 bases outside the gene matches. This CDR3 region has 15 residues. The CDR3 is CASSSGLAGHNEQFF. CDR3 sequence (DNA): TGTGCCAGCAGCTCTGGACTAGCGGGGCACAATGAGCAGTTCTTC.

This clonotype was found a few times. A read error may account for a junction end that differs from germline. This chain connects TRBV28 to TRBJ2-3; possibly TRBD2 for D (6 bases). The germline gives CDR1 MDHEN, CDR2 SYDVKM. The length of the CDR3 is 17 residues. The CDR3 spells CASSWDSPRYSTDTQYF. In DNA form, the CDR3 reads TGCGCCAGCAGTTGGGACTCTCCACGATATAGCACAGATACGCAGTATTTT.

This chain's CDR3 is CASSLRAAPEKLFF. The CDR3 region has the DNA TGTGCCAGCAGCTTACGGGCAGCACCAGAAAAACTGTTTTTT. This sequence joins TRBV7-2 and TRBJ1-4, with D hard to call. V shed 2 bases and J shed 8 bases, with 12 bases lying between them. This CDR3 has 14 amino acids. Germline assignment: CDR1 SGHTA and CDR2 FQGNSA.

CDR3 in DNA: TGTGCCAGCAGTGACCGGGACAGGCACTATGGCTACACCTTC. It codes for CASSDRDRHYGYTF. The chain employs TRBV25-1 and TRBJ1-2; 8 bases map to TRBD1. Germline trimming cut 3 bases from V and 3 bases from J; bases unmatched to any gene: 3. The CDR3 extends over 14 amino acids. The V gene's germline CDR1 is MGHDK and CDR2 SYGVNS.

The rearrangement links TRBV12-3 or TRBV12-4 to TRBJ1-1, with D tentatively TRBD1 (5 bases). The CDR3 is 13 amino acids. V dropped 6 bases and J dropped 7 bases, with 15 bases sitting between them. The CDR3 here is CASRLQVESEAFF. The CDR3 DNA is TGTGCCAGCAGGTTACAGGTGGAAAGTGAAGCTTTCTTT.

This chain links TRBV28 with TRBJ2-5; TRBD2 aligns across 10 bases. V was clipped by 2 bases and J by 9 bases; unmatched bases: 9. This CDR3 has 15 amino acids. CDR1 is MDHEN, CDR2 SYDVKM, per germline. The DNA of the CDR3 is TGTGCCAGCAGTTTAGCACTAGCGGGGAATGAGGCCCAGTACTTC. Residues: CASSLALAGNEAQYF.

The chain links TRBV29-1 to TRBJ2-1, with 11 bases identical to TRBD2. Germline trimming cut 4 bases from V and 3 bases from J; bases unmatched to any gene: 5. The germline V gene encodes CDR1 SQVTM and CDR2 ANQGSEA. CDR3 length: 15 residues. The CDR3 DNA follows: TGCAGCGTTGGCCTTAGCGGGGGGGGCTACAATGAGCAGTTCTTC. Protein product: CSVGLSGGGYNEQFF.

In the case of this clonotype: An end of the junction does not agree with germline; a read error may underlie this. V and J are TRBV7-8 and TRBJ2-3; D may be TRBD2 (6 bases). Looked up from germline, CDR1 is SGHVS and CDR2 is FQNEAQ. There are 16 residues in the CDR3. The CDR3 spells CASNLVEVSGTDTQYF. The CDR3 DNA reads TGTGCCAGCAACTTAGTGGAGGTTAGCGGAACAGATACGCAGTATTTT.

This clonotype was counted at least ten times. The chain carries TRBV6-2 or TRBV6-3 and TRBJ2-7; D may be TRBD1 (5 bases). There are 15 residues in the CDR3. Germline CDR1 reads MNHEY; CDR2 reads SVGEGT. V lost 6 bases and J 1 base, leaving 16 bases between the germline ends. The CDR3 is CASREEQAWSYEQYF. CDR3 coding DNA: TGTGCCAGCAGGGAAGAACAGGCTTGGTCCTACGAGCAGTACTTC.

This clonotype was observed at least ten times. The junction departs from germline at one end; a sequencing error may be responsible. The rearrangement joins TRBV5-1 to TRBJ2-1, with TRBD1 matching 7 bases. Germline lookup yields CDR1 SGHRS and CDR2 YFSETQ. The CDR3 is 15 residues long. In nucleotides, the CDR3 is TGTGCCAGCAGCTTAGGAACAGGGGACTACAATGAGCAGTTCTTC. Amino acid sequence: CASSLGTGDYNEQFF.

The V call is TRBV10-3, the J call TRBJ2-3; 9 bases are shared with TRBD2. The CDR3 has 14 amino acids. Trimming at V came to 7 bases and at J to 8 bases, leaving 10 bases not matched to a gene. Germline V lookup: CDR1 ENHRY, CDR2 SYGVKD. Here the CDR3 reads CAIKMASGEGTQYF. The DNA for the CDR3 is TGTGCCATCAAAATGGCTAGCGGGGAAGGTACGCAGTATTTT.

The rearrangement joins TRBV6-5 to TRBJ2-2; a possible D gene is TRBD2 (6 bases). This CDR3 has 17 residues. Germline CDR1 is MNHEY and CDR2 is SVGAGI. Trimming removed 0 bases from V and 3 bases from J, with 14 bases in between. CDR3 in DNA: TGTGCCAGCAGTTACTCGGCGGGACTTTTGGACACCGGGGAGCTGTTTTTT. This codes for CASSYSAGLLDTGELFF.

This chain links TRBV20-1 with TRBJ1-2; 9 bases map to TRBD1. This CDR3 spans 17 amino acids. V trimming: 0 bases; J trimming: 4 bases; junction bases outside the gene matches: 12. CDR1 is DFQATT and CDR2 is SNEGSKA in the germline V gene (reference sequence). The CDR3 DNA follows: TGCAGTGCTAGAGATCTGGACAGGGGATTAATTCGCTATGGCTACACCTTC. Amino acids: CSARDLDRGLIRYGYTF.

The chain links TRBV6-6 to TRBJ1-6; 7 bases map to TRBD1. Germline V gives CDR1 MNHNY, CDR2 SVGAGI (reference sequence). The CDR3 consists of 14 residues. With 8 bases clipped from V and 6 bases from J, the junction kept 7 bases outside the gene matches. Here the CDR3 reads CASAPGGFNSPLHF. CDR3 nucleotide sequence: TGTGCCAGCGCCCCAGGGGGTTTTAATTCACCCCTCCACTTT.

This clonotype came up many times. The rearrangement links TRBV12-3 or TRBV12-4 to TRBJ2-4; 8 nucleotides match TRBD2. The J call may be in error: the DNA end matches TRBJ2-7 better. CDR3 length equals 13 residues. The chain's CDR3 is CASTLGLAFEQYF. The CDR3 DNA is TGTGCCAGCACCCTTGGACTAGCCTTCGAGCAGTACTTC.

This clonotype was recorded many times. This sequence joins TRBV29-1 and TRBJ2-5; D is uncertain. This CDR3 contains 12 residues. Trimming shortened V by 5 bases and J by 1 base, and 8 bases separated the two germline ends. Germline values: CDR1 SQVTM, CDR2 ANQGSEA. This CDR3 is CSVLLSQETQYF. CDR3 sequence (DNA): TGCAGCGTTTTATTGTCCCAAGAGACCCAGTACTTC.

The J gene is TRBJ2-4, the V gene TRBV20-1; perhaps TRBD1 as D (6 bases). Judging by the DNA end, TRBJ2-7 fits better; the J call may be wrong. The length of the CDR3 is 13 residues. Per germline, CDR1 DFQATT and CDR2 SNEGSKA (reference sequence). In DNA form, the CDR3 reads TGCAGCGCCGGTCCTACAGGGCGGTACGAGCAGTACTTC. It specifies CSAGPTGRYEQYF.

This sequence joins TRBV7-2 and TRBJ1-2, with D tentatively TRBD1 (5 bases). Germline V gene data show CDR1 as SGHTA and CDR2 as FQGNSA. The CDR3 has 14 residues. V was pared by 2 bases and J by 5 bases, with 12 bases between. The CDR3 bases are TGTGCCAGCAGCTTAAGCCCCGGGACGTATGGCTACACCTTC. Residues: CASSLSPGTYGYTF. The whole variable domain, filled in from reference TRBV7-2 and TRBJ1-2, reads GAGVSQSPSNKVTEKGKDVELRCDPISGHTALYWYRQSLGQGLEFLIYFQGNSAPDKSGLPSDRFSAERTGGSVSTLTIQRTQQEDSAVYLCASSLSPGTYGYTFGSGTRLTVV.

The chain joins TRBV12-3 or TRBV12-4 to TRBJ2-1; D could derive from TRBD1 or TRBD2 (7 bases each). The CDR3 has 15 residues. With 6 bases removed from V and 4 bases from J, the gap between germline ends came to 16 bases. The CDR3 loop reads CASSDRAGVYNEQFF. CDR3 nucleotides: TGTGCCAGCAGCGACAGGGCGGGGGTGTACAATGAGCAGTTCTTC.

The chain has TRBV6-2 or TRBV6-3 and TRBJ1-5; tentative D call: TRBD1 (5 bases). V lost 7 bases to trimming and J lost 2 bases, with 15 bases between them. The CDR3 loop spans 15 amino acids. The germline gives CDR1 MNHEY, CDR2 SVGEGT. The CDR3 coding sequence is TGTGCCAGCACACTGGCCTTGGGGGGCAATCAGCCCCAGCATTTT. This encodes CASTLALGGNQPQHF.

This clonotype was observed a few times. The chain recombines TRBV11-2 with TRBJ1-4; D remains unclear. Germline V gene lookup returns CDR1 SGHAT and CDR2 FQNNGV. Deletions cut 3 bases from V and 0 bases from J, with 8 bases between. CDR3 length: 15 residues. The DNA for the CDR3 is TGTGCCAGCAGCTTGGGGTCCACAACTAATGAAAAACTGTTTTTT. This encodes CASSLGSTTNEKLFF.

The chain combines TRBV6-5 with TRBJ2-1; 9 positions agree with TRBD2. Germline V CDR1 and CDR2: MNHEY, SVGAGI. The ends lost 5 bases at V and 9 bases at J; junction bases unmatched: 17. The CDR3 has 17 amino acids. The chain's CDR3 is CASSHPGISGGSSEQFF. In DNA form, the CDR3 reads TGTGCCAGCAGTCACCCGGGTATTAGCGGGGGATCTAGTGAGCAGTTCTTC.

This clonotype was seen once. The chain carries TRBV12-3 or TRBV12-4 and TRBJ1-2; D may be TRBD1 (5 bases). The V gene lost 1 base and the J gene lost 5 bases, with 14 bases spanning the gap. The CDR3 is 15 amino acids. For the CDR3, the DNA is TGTGCCAGCAGTTTAGTCACAGGCGTCCCATATGGCTACACCTTC. Its protein product is CASSLVTGVPYGYTF.

This clonotype was observed a few times. The chain joins TRBV5-6 to TRBJ2-4; 8 bases align to TRBD1. The end of the DNA fits TRBJ2-7 better, so the J call may be wrong. CDR1 and CDR2 (germline): SGHDT, YYEEEE. The CDR3 contains 14 residues. CDR3 region: CASSLGPTGAEQYF. CDR3 sequence (DNA): TGTGCCAGCAGCTTGGGCCCGACAGGGGCCGAGCAGTACTTC.

V usage is TRBV7-9 and J usage is TRBJ2-4; D remains unclear. The CDR3 runs 11 residues. CDR1 SEHNR and CDR2 FQNEAQ come from the germline V gene (reference sequence). V lost 1 base and J lost 13, with 8 bases in between. In DNA form, the CDR3 reads TGTGCCAGCAGCTTAGTTGGGGTCCAGTACTTC. Translated: CASSLVGVQYF.

The genes are TRBV20-1 and TRBJ2-1; D possibly corresponds to TRBD2 (6 bases). Germline assignment: CDR1 DFQATT and CDR2 SNEGSKA (reference sequence). CDR3 size: 16 residues. V gave up 7 bases and J gave up 0 bases, with 19 bases separating them. CDR3 nucleotide sequence: TGCAGTGTTGTTGACCGGGACTTCCACTCCTACAATGAGCAGTTCTTC. Its translation: CSVVDRDFHSYNEQFF.

The CDR3 loop reads CASSLVEGKYTDTQYF. The CDR3 bases are TGTGCCAGCAGCTTAGTCGAGGGTAAATACACAGATACGCAGTATTTT. The chain combines TRBV11-2 with TRBJ2-3; possible D gene TRBD2, 5 bases. Germline V CDR1 and CDR2: SGHAT, FQNNGV. Trimming pared 1 base from V and 2 bases from J, leaving 13 bases between. The CDR3 length is 16 residues.

CDR3 nucleotides: TGTGCCAGCAGCCGGGCCCTTTTGACAGGGAGGTTTGGCACAGATACGCAGTATTTT. Translating gives CASSRALLTGRFGTDTQYF. The rearrangement links TRBV7-9 to TRBJ2-3; weak D call: TRBD1 (7 bases). Germline V lookup: CDR1 SEHNR, CDR2 FQNEAQ (reference sequence). Trimming took off 5 bases at V and 1 base at J, with 25 bases between the two ends. CDR3 length equals 19 residues.

This clonotype showed up just a few times. This chain uses TRBV7-9 with TRBJ2-7; D is unclear. The V gene lost 1 base and the J gene lost 2 bases, with 12 bases spanning the gap. CDR3 length equals 15 residues. Germline values: CDR1 SEHNR, CDR2 FQNEAQ (reference sequence). Written as DNA, the CDR3 is TGTGCCAGCAGCTTAGAAGGCCATGTAGCCTACGAGCAGTACTTC. Amino acids: CASSLEGHVAYEQYF.

V usage is TRBV29-1 and J usage is TRBJ2-5; tentative D call: TRBD1 (5 bases). The V gene's germline CDR1 is SQVTM and CDR2 ANQGSEA. The CDR3 spans 11 residues. V lost 7 bases and J lost 4, with 10 bases in between. CDR3 DNA: TGCAGCGCTGAGCAGGGAGAGACCCAGTACTTC. Its protein is CSAEQGETQYF. The complete variable domain, with remaining parts taken from reference TRBV29-1 and TRBJ2-5, reads SAVISQKPSRDICQRGTSLTIQCQVDSQVTMMFWYRQQPGQSLTLIATANQGSEATYESGFVIDKFPISRPNLTFSTLTVSNMSPEDSSIYLCSAEQGETQYFGPGTRLLVL.